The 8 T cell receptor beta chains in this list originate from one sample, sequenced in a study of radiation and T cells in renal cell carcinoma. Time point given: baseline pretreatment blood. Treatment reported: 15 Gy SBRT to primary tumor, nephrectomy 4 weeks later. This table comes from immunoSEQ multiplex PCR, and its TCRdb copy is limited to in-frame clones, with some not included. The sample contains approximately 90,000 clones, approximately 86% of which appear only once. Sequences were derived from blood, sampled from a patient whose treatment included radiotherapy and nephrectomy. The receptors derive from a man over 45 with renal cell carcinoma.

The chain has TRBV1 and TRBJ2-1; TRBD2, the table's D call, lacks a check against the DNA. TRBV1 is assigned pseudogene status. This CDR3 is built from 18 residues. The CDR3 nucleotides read TGCACCAGCAGCCAAGATCCCCAGACTAGCGGGAAGGGCAATGAGCAGTTCTTC. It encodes CTSSQDPQTSGKGNEQFF.

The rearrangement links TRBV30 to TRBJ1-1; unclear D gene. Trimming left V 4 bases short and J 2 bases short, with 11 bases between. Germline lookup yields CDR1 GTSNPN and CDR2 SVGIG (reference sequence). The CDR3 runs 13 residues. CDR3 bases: TGTGCCTGGATGATATTGGCAAACACTGAAGCTTTCTTT. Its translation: CAWMILANTEAFF.

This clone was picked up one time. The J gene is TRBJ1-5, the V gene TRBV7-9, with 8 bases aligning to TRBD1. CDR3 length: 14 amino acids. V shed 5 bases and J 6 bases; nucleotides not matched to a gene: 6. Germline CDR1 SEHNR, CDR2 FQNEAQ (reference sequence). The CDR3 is CASSVQGAFQPQHF. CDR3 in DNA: TGTGCCAGCAGCGTCCAGGGGGCTTTTCAGCCCCAGCATTTT.

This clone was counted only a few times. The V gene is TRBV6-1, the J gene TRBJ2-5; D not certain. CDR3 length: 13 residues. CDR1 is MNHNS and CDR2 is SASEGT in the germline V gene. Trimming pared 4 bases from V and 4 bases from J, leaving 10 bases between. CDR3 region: CASSGTFGETQYF. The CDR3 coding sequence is TGTGCCAGCAGTGGTACCTTCGGAGAGACCCAGTACTTC.

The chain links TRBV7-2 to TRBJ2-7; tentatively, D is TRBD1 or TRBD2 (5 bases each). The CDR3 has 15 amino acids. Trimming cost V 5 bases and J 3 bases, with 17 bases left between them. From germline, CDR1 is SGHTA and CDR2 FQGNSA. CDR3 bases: TGTGCCAGCAGCGAGGGTCAGGGAGAATACTACGAGCAGTACTTC. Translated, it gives CASSEGQGEYYEQYF. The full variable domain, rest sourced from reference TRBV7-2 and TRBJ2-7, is GAGVSQSPSNKVTEKGKDVELRCDPISGHTALYWYRQSLGQGLEFLIYFQGNSAPDKSGLPSDRFSAERTGGSVSTLTIQRTQQEDSAVYLCASSEGQGEYYEQYFGPGTRLTVT.

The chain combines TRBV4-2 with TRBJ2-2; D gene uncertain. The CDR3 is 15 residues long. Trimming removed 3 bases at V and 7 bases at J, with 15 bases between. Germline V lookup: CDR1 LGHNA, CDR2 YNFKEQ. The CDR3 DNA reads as TGTGCCAGCAGCCAGTCGGTTGGGCAGGTCGGGGAGCTGTTTTTT. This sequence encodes CASSQSVGQVGELFF.

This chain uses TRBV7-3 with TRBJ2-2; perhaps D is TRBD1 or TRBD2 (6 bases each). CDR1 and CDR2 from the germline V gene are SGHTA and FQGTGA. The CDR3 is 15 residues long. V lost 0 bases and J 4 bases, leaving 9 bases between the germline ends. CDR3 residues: CASSLTGGSTGELFF. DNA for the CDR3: TGTGCCAGCAGCTTAACGGGGGGCAGCACCGGGGAGCTGTTTTTT.

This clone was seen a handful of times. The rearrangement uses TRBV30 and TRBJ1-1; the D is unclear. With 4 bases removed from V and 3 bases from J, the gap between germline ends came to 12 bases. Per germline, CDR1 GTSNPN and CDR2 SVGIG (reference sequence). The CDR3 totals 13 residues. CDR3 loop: CAWTSNRDTEAFF. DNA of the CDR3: TGTGCCTGGACCTCGAACCGGGACACTGAAGCTTTCTTT.